Each of the 29 T cell receptor beta chains below was sequenced from the same sample in a study of blood T cell repertoires in COVID-19. Sequencing was performed with immunoSEQ multiplex PCR; in TCRdb, only in-frame clones are kept and a portion is missing. The data hold about 260,000 clones, with over 70% observed a single time. The sample was peripheral blood. These receptors were obtained from a human donor in a cohort sampled during active COVID-19.

Comment on this clone: In the same sample, other DNA sequences code for this CDR3. The chain has TRBV9 and TRBJ2-7; TRBD1 is a possible D gene (5 bases). The CDR3 spans 13 residues. Germline CDR1 and CDR2: SGDLS and YYNGEE. V was trimmed by 4 bases and J by 1 base, leaving 9 bases between them. The CDR3 region has the DNA TGTGCCAGCAGCCCCCCAGGGTCCTACGAGCAGTACTTC. It encodes CASSPPGSYEQYF.

The V call is TRBV19, the J call TRBJ2-7, with D perhaps matching TRBD1 (6 bases). In germline, CDR1 is LNHDA, CDR2 SQIVND (reference sequence). The CDR3 sequence is 16 residues long. Trimming removed 5 bases from V and 5 bases from J, with 22 bases in between. DNA for the CDR3: TGTGCCAGTAGTCTACAGGGCCCCCCGCTAGGGGACGAGCAGTACTTC. It encodes CASSLQGPPLGDEQYF. The whole variable domain, remainder taken from reference TRBV19 and TRBJ2-7, is DGGITQSPKYLFRKEGQNVTLSCEQNLNHDAMYWYRQDPGQGLRLIYYSQIVNDFQKGDIAEGYSVSREKKESFPLTVTSAQKNPTAFYLCASSLQGPPLGDEQYFGPGTRLTVT.

The chain carries TRBV6-5 and TRBJ2-3; 8 bases are a match to TRBD1. Germline V lookup: CDR1 MNHEY, CDR2 SVGAGI. The CDR3 covers 15 residues. Germline trimming cut 5 bases from V and 0 bases from J; bases unmatched to any gene: 4. The CDR3 region has the DNA TGTGCCAGCAGTAGGCAGGGGGCGAGCACAGATACGCAGTATTTT. It yields the protein CASSRQGASTDTQYF.

This rearrangement joins TRBV12-3 or TRBV12-4 to TRBJ2-7; D is undetermined. V lost 3 bases, J lost 3 bases, and 6 bases lay in between. This CDR3 is 12 amino acids long. CDR3 nucleotide sequence: TGTGCCAGCAGTTTTTTCCGCTACGAGCAGTACTTC. This sequence encodes CASSFFRYEQYF.

The rearrangement uses TRBV19 and TRBJ1-2; 8 bases map to TRBD1. This CDR3 is 15 amino acids long. With V trimmed by 5 bases and J by 0 bases, 5 bases remained unmatched. Germline-derived CDR1 and CDR2 are LNHDA and SQIVND (reference sequence). The CDR3 coding sequence is TGTGCCAGTAGTCCAAGGACAGGGCCTAACTATGGCTACACCTTC. It codes for CASSPRTGPNYGYTF.

This chain links TRBV4-3 with TRBJ2-5; 7 positions match TRBD1. J gave up 5 bases and V 5 bases, and 5 bases lay outside the gene matches. CDR1 is LGHNA, CDR2 YSLEER, per germline. This CDR3 comprises 13 residues. The CDR3 loop reads CASSGQVSETQYF. DNA of the CDR3: TGCGCCAGCAGCGGACAGGTTTCGGAGACCCAGTACTTC.

This clone was found once. The V and J genes are TRBV10-1 and TRBJ2-7; 12 bases match TRBD2. The CDR3 is 16 residues long. Losses at the gene ends were 2 bases for V and 7 bases for J; bases not matched to a gene: 9. Germline loops: CDR1 WNHNN, CDR2 SYGVQD (reference sequence). The CDR3 loop is CASSETPWTSGMEQYF. The CDR3 DNA follows: TGCGCCAGCAGTGAGACCCCTTGGACTAGCGGGATGGAGCAGTACTTC.

The V gene is TRBV5-1, the J gene TRBJ2-7, with TRBD2 matching over 15 bases. The CDR3 has 18 residues. J lost 0 bases, V lost 4 bases, and 8 bases had no gene match. Per the germline V gene, CDR1 is SGHRS and CDR2 is YFSETQ. CDR3 sequence (DNA): TGCGCCAGCAGCCGAGCGGGACTAGCGGGGGGAAGCTCCTACGAGCAGTACTTC. This gives the protein CASSRAGLAGGSSYEQYF.

This chain uses TRBV3-1 (or the pseudogene TRBV3-2) with TRBJ2-7; TRBD2 aligns across 7 bases. Germline CDR1 LGHDT, CDR2 YNNKEL (reference sequence). The CDR3 is 15 amino acids. The trim removed 0 bases at V and 6 bases at J, leaving 8 bases unmatched. CDR3 amino acids: CASSQDRTSSREQYF. The CDR3 DNA reads TGTGCCAGCAGCCAAGATAGGACTAGTTCGCGCGAGCAGTACTTC.

The rearrangement joins TRBV5-1 to TRBJ1-3; a weak D match, TRBD1 (5 bases). The V and J ends lost 4 bases and 4 bases respectively, with 21 bases between them. The CDR3 is 17 amino acids. Per the germline V gene, CDR1 is SGHRS and CDR2 is YFSETQ. Here the CDR3 reads CASSPQPPTEAGNTIYF. The CDR3 nucleotides read TGCGCCAGCAGCCCACAACCCCCGACAGAGGCCGGAAACACCATATATTTT.

This rearrangement joins TRBV7-2 to TRBJ1-1; D uncertain. The V and J ends lost 5 bases and 6 bases respectively, with 10 bases between them. Germline loops: CDR1 SGHTA, CDR2 FQGNSA. The CDR3 runs 12 residues. The CDR3 DNA sequence: TGTGCCAGCAGCCCCCCTCCAGCTGAAGCTTTCTTT. Translated: CASSPPPAEAFF.

The chain recombines TRBV19 with TRBJ2-2; D perhaps matches TRBD1 (5 bases). The CDR3 contains 17 residues. V was pared by 1 base and J by 3 bases, with 15 bases between. Germline loops: CDR1 LNHDA, CDR2 SQIVND (reference sequence). The CDR3 DNA reads TGTGCCAGTAGTATAGTTCGGTCAGGGTATTACACCGGGGAGCTGTTTTTT. As protein: CASSIVRSGYYTGELFF.

This clone has a handful of counts. V gene TRBV27 combines with J gene TRBJ2-7; TRBD2 matches at 10 bases. Germline V gene lookup returns CDR1 MNHEY and CDR2 SMNVEV (reference sequence). Losses at the gene ends were 3 bases for V and 2 bases for J; bases not matched to a gene: 1. The CDR3 totals 14 residues. CDR3 region: CASSFTSGTYEQYF. In DNA form, the CDR3 reads TGTGCCAGCAGTTTCACTAGCGGGACCTACGAGCAGTACTTC.

The chain has TRBV28 and TRBJ2-3; tentative D call: TRBD2 (6 bases). Germline CDR1 and CDR2: MDHEN and SYDVKM. The CDR3 is 14 amino acids. V lost 6 bases, J lost 8 bases, and 18 bases lay in between. The CDR3 sequence: CASRPTSTRSTQYF. The CDR3 DNA sequence: TGTGCCAGCAGGCCGACTAGTACCCGCAGTACGCAGTATTTT.

This clone was counted a single time. The chain couples TRBV6-5 to TRBJ2-5; 7 nucleotides line up with TRBD2. This CDR3 is built from 13 residues. The germline V gene has CDR1 MNHEY and CDR2 SVGAGI. The junction had 7 bases not matched to a gene; V was cut back by 10 bases and J by 2 bases. CDR3 DNA: TGTGCCATCCCAGCGGGACGGCAAGAGACCCAGTACTTC. Protein sequence: CAIPAGRQETQYF.

The rearrangement uses TRBV29-1 and TRBJ2-7; 7 nucleotides match TRBD1. V was clipped by 5 bases and J by 0 bases; unmatched bases: 7. The CDR3 covers 14 residues. The V gene's germline CDR1 is SQVTM and CDR2 ANQGSEA. This chain's CDR3 is CSVSRDRNSYEQYF. The CDR3 DNA reads TGCAGCGTTAGTCGGGACAGAAACTCCTACGAGCAGTACTTC.

This rearrangement joins TRBV9 to TRBJ2-1, with D perhaps TRBD2 (6 bases). V lost 3 bases and J 0 bases, leaving 10 bases between the germline ends. This CDR3 spans 15 amino acids. Germline CDR1 SGDLS, CDR2 YYNGEE. CDR3 DNA sequence: TGTGCCAGCAGCGGTGACGGGAGCTCCTACAATGAGCAGTTCTTC. Amino acids: CASSGDGSSYNEQFF. The whole variable domain, filled in from reference TRBV9 and TRBJ2-1, reads DSGVTQTPKHLITATGQRVTLRCSPRSGDLSVYWYQQSLDQGLQFLIQYYNGEERAKGNILERFSAQQFPDLHSELNLSSLELGDSALYFCASSGDGSSYNEQFFGPGTRLTVL.

This chain links TRBV18 with TRBJ2-5; a weak D match, TRBD1 (5 bases). V was pared by 2 bases and J by 4 bases, with 20 bases between. Germline V lookup: CDR1 KGHSH, CDR2 LQKENI. CDR3 length equals 17 residues. The CDR3 sequence is CASSPFGLTSGAETQYF. CDR3 nucleotide sequence: TGTGCCAGCTCACCATTCGGGCTGACTTCTGGGGCAGAGACCCAGTACTTC.

V is TRBV5-1 and J is TRBJ2-3; possible D gene TRBD2, 5 bases. The CDR3 contains 14 residues. The germline CDR1 and CDR2 sequences are SGHRS and YFSETQ. With 6 bases removed from V and 4 bases from J, the gap between germline ends came to 15 bases. CDR3 bases: TGCGCCAGCAAGGGTAGCGTAGGGTCAGATACGCAGTATTTT. It is translated as CASKGSVGSDTQYF. Supplemented by reference TRBV5-1 and TRBJ2-3, the full variable domain reads KAGVTQTPRYLIKTRGQQVTLSCSPISGHRSVSWYQQTPGQGLQFLFEYFSETQRNKGNFPGRFSGRQFSNSRSEMNVSTLELGDSALYLCASKGSVGSDTQYFGPGTRLTVL.

This clone was observed a few times. The J gene is TRBJ1-2, the V gene TRBV3-1 (or the pseudogene TRBV3-2); TRBD1 matches at 7 bases. CDR3 length: 13 residues. The ends lost 4 bases at V and 7 bases at J; junction bases unmatched: 6. Germline V CDR1 and CDR2: LGHDT, YNNKEL (reference sequence). The CDR3 here is CASSPRGALGYTF. In nucleotides, the CDR3 is TGTGCCAGCAGCCCCAGGGGGGCGCTTGGCTACACCTTC.

V is TRBV6-5 and J is TRBJ2-3; 10 nucleotides agree with TRBD2. Germline CDR1 is MNHEY and CDR2 is SVGAGI. V dropped 6 bases and J dropped 6; count of bases not matched to a gene: 12. This CDR3 comprises 16 residues. CDR3 residues: CASSYASGGGIDTQYF. The CDR3 DNA follows: TGTGCCAGCAGCTACGCCAGCGGGGGGGGGATCGATACGCAGTATTTT.

This chain connects TRBV19 to TRBJ1-5; 10 positions agree with TRBD1. J lost 6 bases, V lost 4 bases, and 6 bases had no gene match. The length of the CDR3 is 15 residues. Germline V gene data show CDR1 as LNHDA and CDR2 as SQIVND (reference sequence). CDR3 in amino acids: CASSRGQGVAQPQHF. As DNA, the CDR3 is TGTGCCAGTAGTAGAGGACAGGGGGTCGCTCAGCCCCAGCATTTT.

As concerns this clone: Only one base separates this from a far larger clonotype, so it likely reflects a read error. The V gene is TRBV10-3, the J gene TRBJ1-2; no clear D gene. The CDR3 sequence is 14 residues long. V shed 0 bases and J shed 6 bases, with 11 bases lying between them. In germline, CDR1 is ENHRY, CDR2 SYGVKD. The chain's CDR3 is CAISESGGSDGYTF. CDR3 DNA: TGTGCCATCAGTGAGTCAGGAGGGAGCGATGGCTACACCTTC.

This clone showed up just once. V and J are TRBV7-2 and TRBJ2-5; 11 nucleotides agree with TRBD1. The CDR3 spans 16 residues. V lost 5 bases to trimming and J lost 5 bases; unmatched junction nucleotides: 10. Germline V CDR1 and CDR2: SGHTA, FQGNSA. The CDR3 sequence: CASSQGGQGVFETQYF. The DNA for the CDR3 is TGTGCCAGCAGCCAGGGGGGACAGGGGGTATTTGAGACCCAGTACTTC. The variable domain in full, with the rest retrieved from reference TRBV7-2 and TRBJ2-5, is GAGVSQSPSNKVTEKGKDVELRCDPISGHTALYWYRQSLGQGLEFLIYFQGNSAPDKSGLPSDRFSAERTGGSVSTLTIQRTQQEDSAVYLCASSQGGQGVFETQYFGPGTRLLVL.

This chain connects TRBV6-2 or TRBV6-3 to TRBJ2-2; 9 nucleotides match TRBD1. Per germline, CDR1 MNHEY and CDR2 SVGEGT. V shed 5 bases, J shed 7 bases, and the junction held 2 bases outside the gene matches. The CDR3 is 13 residues long. CDR3 residues: CASSLTGGGELFF. The CDR3, as DNA: TGTGCCAGCAGTCTGACAGGGGGCGGGGAGCTGTTTTTT.

The J gene is TRBJ2-1, the V gene TRBV7-9; weak D call: TRBD2 (6 bases). This CDR3 has 18 amino acids. Germline values: CDR1 SEHNR, CDR2 FQNEAQ (reference sequence). Trimming took 1 base from V and 1 from J, leaving 17 bases between them. The CDR3 spells CASSLETGGTSSYNEQFF. CDR3 DNA: TGTGCCAGCAGCTTAGAGACCGGGGGTACTAGTTCCTACAATGAGCAGTTCTTC.

The chain joins TRBV19 to TRBJ1-5, with D hard to call. Germline V lookup: CDR1 LNHDA, CDR2 SQIVND (reference sequence). The length of the CDR3 is 16 residues. V lost 3 bases, J lost 0 bases, and 12 bases lay in between. The CDR3, as DNA: TGTGCCAGTAGTATTCGGCATAGCAATAGCAATCAGCCCCAGCATTTT. This codes for CASSIRHSNSNQPQHF. Based on the CDR3 plus reference TRBV19 and TRBJ1-5, the full variable domain is DGGITQSPKYLFRKEGQNVTLSCEQNLNHDAMYWYRQDPGQGLRLIYYSQIVNDFQKGDIAEGYSVSREKKESFPLTVTSAQKNPTAFYLCASSIRHSNSNQPQHFGDGTRLSIL.

The chain employs TRBV15 and TRBJ1-1; weak D call: TRBD1 (6 bases). The V end lost 1 base, the J end lost 4 bases, and 16 bases lay between the germline ends. CDR3 length: 16 residues. Germline loops: CDR1 LNHNV, CDR2 YYDKDF (reference sequence). The CDR3 sequence: CATSRGGGPLGTEAFF. The CDR3 region has the DNA TGTGCCACCAGCAGAGGGGGGGGCCCGTTGGGCACTGAAGCTTTCTTT.

The V gene is TRBV11-2, the J gene TRBJ1-2; D perhaps matches TRBD1 (6 bases). Trimming removed 4 bases at V and 8 bases at J, with 17 bases between. Germline CDR1 and CDR2: SGHAT and FQNNGV. The CDR3 extends over 14 amino acids. The CDR3 region is CASSSQTGSWGYTF. The DNA for the CDR3 is TGTGCCAGCAGCTCCCAGACAGGTTCATGGGGCTACACCTTC.